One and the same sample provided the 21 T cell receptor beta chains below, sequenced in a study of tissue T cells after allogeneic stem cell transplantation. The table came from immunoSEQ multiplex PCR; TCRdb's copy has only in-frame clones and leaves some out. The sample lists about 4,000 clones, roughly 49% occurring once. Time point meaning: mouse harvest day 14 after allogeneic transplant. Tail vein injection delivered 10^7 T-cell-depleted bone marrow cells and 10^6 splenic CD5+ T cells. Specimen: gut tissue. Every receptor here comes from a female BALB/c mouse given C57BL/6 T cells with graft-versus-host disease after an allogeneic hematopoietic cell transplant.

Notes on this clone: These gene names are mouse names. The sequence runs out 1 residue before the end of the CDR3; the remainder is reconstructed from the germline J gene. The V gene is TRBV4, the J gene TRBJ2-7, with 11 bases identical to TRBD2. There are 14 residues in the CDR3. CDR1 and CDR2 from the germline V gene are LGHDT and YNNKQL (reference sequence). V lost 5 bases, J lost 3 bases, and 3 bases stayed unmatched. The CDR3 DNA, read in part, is TGTGCCAGCAGCCTCGGACTGGGGGGCTATGAACAGTAC. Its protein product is CASSLGLGGYEQY. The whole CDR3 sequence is CASSLGLGGYEQYF.

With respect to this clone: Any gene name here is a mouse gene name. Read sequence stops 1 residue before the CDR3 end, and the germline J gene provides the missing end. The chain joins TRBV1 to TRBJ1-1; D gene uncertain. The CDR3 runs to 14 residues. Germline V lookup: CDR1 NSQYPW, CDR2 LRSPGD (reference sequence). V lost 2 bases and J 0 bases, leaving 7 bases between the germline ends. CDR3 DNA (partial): TGCACCTGCAGTGCACGCAGTGCAAACACAGAAGTCTTC. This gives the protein CTCSARSANTEVF. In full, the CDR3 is CTCSARSANTEVFF.

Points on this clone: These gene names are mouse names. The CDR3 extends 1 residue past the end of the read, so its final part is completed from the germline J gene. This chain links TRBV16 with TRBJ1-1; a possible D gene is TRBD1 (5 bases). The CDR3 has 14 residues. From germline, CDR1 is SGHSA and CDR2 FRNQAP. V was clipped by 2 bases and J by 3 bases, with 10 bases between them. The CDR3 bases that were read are TGTGCAAGCAGCTTACAGGGAGGGGACACAGAAGTCTTC. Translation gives CASSLQGGDTEVF. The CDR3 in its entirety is CASSLQGGDTEVFF.

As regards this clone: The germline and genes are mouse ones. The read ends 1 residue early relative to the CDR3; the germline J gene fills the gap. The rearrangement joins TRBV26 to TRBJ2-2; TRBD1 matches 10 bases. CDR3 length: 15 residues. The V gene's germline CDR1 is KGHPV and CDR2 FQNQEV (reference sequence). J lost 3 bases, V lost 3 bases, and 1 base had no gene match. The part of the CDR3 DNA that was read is TGTGCCAGCAGTCTAGGGACAGGGGACACCGGGCAGCTCTAC. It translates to CASSLGTGDTGQLY. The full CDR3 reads CASSLGTGDTGQLYF.

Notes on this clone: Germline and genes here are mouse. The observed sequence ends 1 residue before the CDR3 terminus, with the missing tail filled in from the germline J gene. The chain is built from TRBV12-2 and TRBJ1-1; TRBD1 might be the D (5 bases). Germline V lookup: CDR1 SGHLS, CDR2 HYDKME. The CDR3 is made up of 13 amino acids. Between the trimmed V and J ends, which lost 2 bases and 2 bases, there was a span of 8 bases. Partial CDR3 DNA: TGTGCCAGCTCTCCCGACAGTAACACAGAAGTCTTC. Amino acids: CASSPDSNTEVF. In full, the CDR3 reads CASSPDSNTEVFF.

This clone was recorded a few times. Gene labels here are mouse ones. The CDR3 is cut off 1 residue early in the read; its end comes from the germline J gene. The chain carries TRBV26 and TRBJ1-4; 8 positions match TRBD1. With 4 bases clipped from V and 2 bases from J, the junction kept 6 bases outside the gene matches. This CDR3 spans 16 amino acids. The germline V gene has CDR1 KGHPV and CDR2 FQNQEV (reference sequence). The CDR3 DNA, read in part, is TGTGCCAGCAGTCCCCCAGGGGGCGCGTCCAACGAAAGATTATTT. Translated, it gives CASSPPGGASNERLF. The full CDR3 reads CASSPPGGASNERLFF.

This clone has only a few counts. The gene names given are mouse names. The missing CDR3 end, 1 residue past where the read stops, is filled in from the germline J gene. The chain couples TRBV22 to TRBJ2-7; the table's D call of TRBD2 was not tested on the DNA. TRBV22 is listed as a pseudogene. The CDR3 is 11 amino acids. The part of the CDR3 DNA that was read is TGTGCCAGCAGTTGGGGGGGGGAACAGTAC. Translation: CASSWGGEQY. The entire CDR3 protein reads CASSWGGEQYF.

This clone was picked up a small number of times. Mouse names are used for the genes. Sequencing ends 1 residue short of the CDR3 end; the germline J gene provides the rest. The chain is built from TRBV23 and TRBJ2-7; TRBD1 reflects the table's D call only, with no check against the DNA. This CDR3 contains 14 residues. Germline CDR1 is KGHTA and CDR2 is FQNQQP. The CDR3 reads CSSSQSLQGYEQYF. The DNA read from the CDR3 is TGCTCCAGCAGTCAATCCTTACAGGGCTATGAACAGTAC.

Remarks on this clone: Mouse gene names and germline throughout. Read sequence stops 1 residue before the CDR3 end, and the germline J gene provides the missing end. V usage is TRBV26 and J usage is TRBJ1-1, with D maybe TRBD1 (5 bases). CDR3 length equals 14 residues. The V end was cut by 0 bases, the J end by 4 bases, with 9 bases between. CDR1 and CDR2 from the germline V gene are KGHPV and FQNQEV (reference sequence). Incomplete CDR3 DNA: TGTGCCAGCAGTCTGTCGATAGGGGCCACAGAAGTCTTC. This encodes CASSLSIGATEVF. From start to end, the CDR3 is CASSLSIGATEVFF.

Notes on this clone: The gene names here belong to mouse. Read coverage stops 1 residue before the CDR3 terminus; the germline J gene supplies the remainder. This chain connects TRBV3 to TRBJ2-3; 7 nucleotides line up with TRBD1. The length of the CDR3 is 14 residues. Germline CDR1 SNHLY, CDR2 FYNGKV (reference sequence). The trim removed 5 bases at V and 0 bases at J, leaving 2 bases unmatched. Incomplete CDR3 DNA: TGTGCCAGCAGCCCCAGGGGGAGTGCAGAAACGCTGTAT. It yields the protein CASSPRGSAETLY. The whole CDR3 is CASSPRGSAETLYF.

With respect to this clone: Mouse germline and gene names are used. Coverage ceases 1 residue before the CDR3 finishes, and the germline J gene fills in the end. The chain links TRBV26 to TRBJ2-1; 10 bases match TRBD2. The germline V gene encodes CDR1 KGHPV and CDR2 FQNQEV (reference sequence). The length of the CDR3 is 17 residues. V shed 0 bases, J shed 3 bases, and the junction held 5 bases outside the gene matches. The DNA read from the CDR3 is TGTGCCAGCAGTCTGTCGGGCTGGGGGGGCGTCTATGCTGAGCAGTTC. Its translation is CASSLSGWGGVYAEQF. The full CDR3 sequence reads CASSLSGWGGVYAEQFF.

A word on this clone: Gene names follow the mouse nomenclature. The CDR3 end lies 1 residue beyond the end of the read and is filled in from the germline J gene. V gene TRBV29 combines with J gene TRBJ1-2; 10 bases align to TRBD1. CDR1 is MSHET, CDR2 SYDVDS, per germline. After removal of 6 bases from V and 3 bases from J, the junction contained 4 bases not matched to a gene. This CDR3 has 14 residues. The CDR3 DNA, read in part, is TGTGCTAGCAGCCGGACAGGGGGGGACTCCGACTACACC. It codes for CASSRTGGDSDYT. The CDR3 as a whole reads CASSRTGGDSDYTF.

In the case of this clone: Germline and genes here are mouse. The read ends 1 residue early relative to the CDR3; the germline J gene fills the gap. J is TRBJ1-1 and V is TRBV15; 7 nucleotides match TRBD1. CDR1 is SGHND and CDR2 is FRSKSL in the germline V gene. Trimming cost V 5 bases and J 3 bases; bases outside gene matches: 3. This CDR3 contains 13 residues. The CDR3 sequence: CASSTGEDTEVFF. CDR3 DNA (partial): TGTGCCAGCAGTACAGGGGAGGACACAGAAGTCTTC.

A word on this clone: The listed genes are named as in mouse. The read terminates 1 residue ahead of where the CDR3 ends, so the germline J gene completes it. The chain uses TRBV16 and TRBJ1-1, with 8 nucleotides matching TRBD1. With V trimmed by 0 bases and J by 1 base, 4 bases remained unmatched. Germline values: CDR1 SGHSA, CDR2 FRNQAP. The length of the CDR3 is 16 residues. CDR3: CASSLDGRGQNTEVFF. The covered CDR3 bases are TGTGCAAGCAGCTTAGATGGCAGGGGGCAAAACACAGAAGTCTTC.

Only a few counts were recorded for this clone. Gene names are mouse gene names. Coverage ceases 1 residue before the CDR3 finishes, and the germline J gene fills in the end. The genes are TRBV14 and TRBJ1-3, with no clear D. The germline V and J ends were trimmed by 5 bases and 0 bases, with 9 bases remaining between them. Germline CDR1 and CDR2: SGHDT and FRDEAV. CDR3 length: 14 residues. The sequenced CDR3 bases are TGTGCCAGCAGCCCTTCAAGTTCTGGAAATACGCTCTAT. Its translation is CASSPSSSGNTLY. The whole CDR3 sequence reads CASSPSSSGNTLYF.

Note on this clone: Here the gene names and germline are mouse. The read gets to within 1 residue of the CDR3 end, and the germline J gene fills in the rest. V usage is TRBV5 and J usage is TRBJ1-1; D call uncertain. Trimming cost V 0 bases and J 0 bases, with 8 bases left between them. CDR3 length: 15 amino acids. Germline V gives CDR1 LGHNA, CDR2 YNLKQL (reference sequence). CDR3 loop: CASSQDWQANTEVFF. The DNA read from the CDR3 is TGTGCCAGCAGCCAAGATTGGCAAGCAAACACAGAAGTCTTC.

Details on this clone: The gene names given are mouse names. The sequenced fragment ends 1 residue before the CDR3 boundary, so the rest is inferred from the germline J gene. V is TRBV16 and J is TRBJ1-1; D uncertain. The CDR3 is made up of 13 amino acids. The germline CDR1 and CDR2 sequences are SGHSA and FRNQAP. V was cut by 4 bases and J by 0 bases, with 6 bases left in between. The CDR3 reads CASSSTTNTEVFF. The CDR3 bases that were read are TGTGCAAGCAGCTCCACAACAAACACAGAAGTCTTC.

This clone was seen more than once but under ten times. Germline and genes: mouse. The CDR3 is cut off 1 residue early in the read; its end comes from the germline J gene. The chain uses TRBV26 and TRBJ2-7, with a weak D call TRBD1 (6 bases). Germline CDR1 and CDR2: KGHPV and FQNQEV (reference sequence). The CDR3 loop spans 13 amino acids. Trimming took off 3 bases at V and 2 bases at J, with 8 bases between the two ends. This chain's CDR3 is CASSLPGAYEQYF. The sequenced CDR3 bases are TGTGCCAGCAGTCTTCCAGGGGCCTATGAACAGTAC. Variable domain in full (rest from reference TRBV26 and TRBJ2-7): NSKVIQTPRYLVKGQGQKAKMRCIPEKGHPVVFWYQQNKNNEFKFLINFQNQEVLQQIDMTEKRFSAECPSNSPCSLEIQSSEAGDSALYLCASSLPGAYEQYFGPGTRLTVL.

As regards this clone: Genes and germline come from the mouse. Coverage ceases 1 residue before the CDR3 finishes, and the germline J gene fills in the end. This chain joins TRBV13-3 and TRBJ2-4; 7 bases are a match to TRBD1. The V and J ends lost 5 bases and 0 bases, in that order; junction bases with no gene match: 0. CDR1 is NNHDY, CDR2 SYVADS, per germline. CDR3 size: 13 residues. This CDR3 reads CASRTGSQNTLYF. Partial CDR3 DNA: TGTGCCAGCAGGACAGGGAGTCAAAACACCTTGTAC.

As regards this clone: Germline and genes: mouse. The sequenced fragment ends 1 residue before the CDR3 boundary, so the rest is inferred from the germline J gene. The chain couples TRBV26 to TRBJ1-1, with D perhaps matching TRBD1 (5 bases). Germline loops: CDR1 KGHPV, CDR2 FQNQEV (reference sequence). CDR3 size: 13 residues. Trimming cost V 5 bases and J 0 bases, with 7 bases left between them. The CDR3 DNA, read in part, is TGTGCCAGCAGTGGGGGTCCAAACACAGAAGTCTTC. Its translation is CASSGGPNTEVF. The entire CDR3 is CASSGGPNTEVFF.

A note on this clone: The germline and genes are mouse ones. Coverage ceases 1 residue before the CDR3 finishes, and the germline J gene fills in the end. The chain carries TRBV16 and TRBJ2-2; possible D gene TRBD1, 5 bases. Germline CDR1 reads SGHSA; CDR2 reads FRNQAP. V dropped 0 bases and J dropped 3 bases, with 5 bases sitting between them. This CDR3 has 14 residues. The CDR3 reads CASSLEGDTGQLYF. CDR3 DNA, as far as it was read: TGTGCAAGCAGCTTAGAAGGGGACACCGGGCAGCTCTAC.